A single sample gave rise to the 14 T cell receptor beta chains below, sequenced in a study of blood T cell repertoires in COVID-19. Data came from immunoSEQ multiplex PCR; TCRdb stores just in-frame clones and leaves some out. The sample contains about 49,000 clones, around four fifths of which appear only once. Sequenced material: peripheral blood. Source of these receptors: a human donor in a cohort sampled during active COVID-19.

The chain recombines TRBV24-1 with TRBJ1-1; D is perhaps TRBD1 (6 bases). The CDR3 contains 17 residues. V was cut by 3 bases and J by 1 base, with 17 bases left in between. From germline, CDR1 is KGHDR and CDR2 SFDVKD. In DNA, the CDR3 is TGTGCCACCAGTGATCGCAATAACAGGGCGGGGAACACTGAAGCTTTCTTT. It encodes CATSDRNNRAGNTEAFF.

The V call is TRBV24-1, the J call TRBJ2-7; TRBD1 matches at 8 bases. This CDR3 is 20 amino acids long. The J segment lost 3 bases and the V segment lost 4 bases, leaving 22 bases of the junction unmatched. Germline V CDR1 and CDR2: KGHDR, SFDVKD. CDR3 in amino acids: CATSELGRQGPRAPLYEQYF. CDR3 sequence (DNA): TGTGCCACCAGTGAACTAGGTCGACAGGGGCCCAGAGCACCCCTCTACGAGCAGTACTTC.

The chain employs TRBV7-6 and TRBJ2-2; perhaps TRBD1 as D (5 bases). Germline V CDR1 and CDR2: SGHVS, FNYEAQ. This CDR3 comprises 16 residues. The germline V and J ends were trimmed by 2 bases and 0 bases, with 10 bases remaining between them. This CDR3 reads CASSLPAGSNTGELFF. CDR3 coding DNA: TGTGCCAGCAGCTTACCGGCAGGGTCGAACACCGGGGAGCTGTTTTTT.

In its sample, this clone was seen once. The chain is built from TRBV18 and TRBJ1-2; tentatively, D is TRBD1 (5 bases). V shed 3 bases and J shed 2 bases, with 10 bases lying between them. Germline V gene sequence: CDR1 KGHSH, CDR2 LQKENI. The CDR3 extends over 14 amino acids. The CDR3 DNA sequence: TGTGCCAGCTCACCGGGGGGAACCAACTATGGCTACACCTTC. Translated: CASSPGGTNYGYTF.

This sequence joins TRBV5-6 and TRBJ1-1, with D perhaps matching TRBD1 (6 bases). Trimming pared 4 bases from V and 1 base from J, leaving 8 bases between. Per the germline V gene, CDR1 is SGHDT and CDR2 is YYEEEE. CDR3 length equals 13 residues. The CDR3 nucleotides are TGTGCCAGCAGCGCACAGGGGAACACTGAAGCTTTCTTT. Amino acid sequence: CASSAQGNTEAFF.

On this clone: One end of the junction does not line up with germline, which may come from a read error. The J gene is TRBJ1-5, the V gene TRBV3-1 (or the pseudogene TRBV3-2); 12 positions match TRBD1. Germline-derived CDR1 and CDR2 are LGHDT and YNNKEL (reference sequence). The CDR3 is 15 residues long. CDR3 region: CASSWDRGPFQAQHF. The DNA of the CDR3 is TGTGCCAGCAGTTGGGACAGGGGGCCTTTTCAGGCCCAGCATTTT.

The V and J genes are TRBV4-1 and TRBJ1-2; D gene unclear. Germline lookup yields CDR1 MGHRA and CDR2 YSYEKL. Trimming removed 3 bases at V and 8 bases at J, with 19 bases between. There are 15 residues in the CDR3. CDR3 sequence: CASSHYYMVRYGYTF. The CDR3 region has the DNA TGCGCCAGCAGCCATTATTATATGGTTCGGTACGGCTACACCTTC.

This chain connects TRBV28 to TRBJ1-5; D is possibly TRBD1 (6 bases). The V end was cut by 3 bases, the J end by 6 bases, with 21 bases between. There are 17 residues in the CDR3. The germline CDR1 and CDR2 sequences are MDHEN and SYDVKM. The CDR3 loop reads CASSFLGWAGGTQPQHF. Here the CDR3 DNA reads TGTGCCAGCAGTTTTTTAGGCTGGGCGGGGGGCACTCAGCCCCAGCATTTT. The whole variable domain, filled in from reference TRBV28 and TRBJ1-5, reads DVKVTQSSRYLVKRTGEKVFLECVQDMDHENMFWYRQDPGLGLRLIYFSYDVKMKEKGDIPEGYSVSREKKERFSLILESASTNQTSMYLCASSFLGWAGGTQPQHFGDGTRLSIL.

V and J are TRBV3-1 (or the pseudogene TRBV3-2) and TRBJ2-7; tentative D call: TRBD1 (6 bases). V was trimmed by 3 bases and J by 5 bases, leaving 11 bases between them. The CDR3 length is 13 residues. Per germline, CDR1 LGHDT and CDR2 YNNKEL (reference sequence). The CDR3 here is CASSQGAVNEQYF. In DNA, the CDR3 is TGTGCCAGCAGCCAGGGGGCTGTTAACGAGCAGTACTTC.

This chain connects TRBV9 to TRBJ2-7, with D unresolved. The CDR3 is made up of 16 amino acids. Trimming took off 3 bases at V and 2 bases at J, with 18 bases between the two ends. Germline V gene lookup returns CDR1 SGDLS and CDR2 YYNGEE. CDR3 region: CASSAQQSLTPYEQYF. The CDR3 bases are TGTGCCAGCAGCGCACAACAGAGTCTCACTCCCTACGAGCAGTACTTC. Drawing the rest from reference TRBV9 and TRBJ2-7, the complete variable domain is DSGVTQTPKHLITATGQRVTLRCSPRSGDLSVYWYQQSLDQGLQFLIQYYNGEERAKGNILERFSAQQFPDLHSELNLSSLELGDSALYFCASSAQQSLTPYEQYFGPGTRLTVT.

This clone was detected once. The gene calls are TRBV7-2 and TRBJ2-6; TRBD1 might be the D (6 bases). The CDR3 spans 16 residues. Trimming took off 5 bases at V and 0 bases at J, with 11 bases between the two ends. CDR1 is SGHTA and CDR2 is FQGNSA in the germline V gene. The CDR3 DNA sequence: TGTGCCAGCAGCCCAGGGGCAGCCTCTGGGGCCAACGTCCTGACTTTC. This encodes CASSPGAASGANVLTF. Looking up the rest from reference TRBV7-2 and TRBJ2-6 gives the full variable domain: GAGVSQSPSNKVTEKGKDVELRCDPISGHTALYWYRQSLGQGLEFLIYFQGNSAPDKSGLPSDRFSAERTGGSVSTLTIQRTQQEDSAVYLCASSPGAASGANVLTFGAGSRLTVL.

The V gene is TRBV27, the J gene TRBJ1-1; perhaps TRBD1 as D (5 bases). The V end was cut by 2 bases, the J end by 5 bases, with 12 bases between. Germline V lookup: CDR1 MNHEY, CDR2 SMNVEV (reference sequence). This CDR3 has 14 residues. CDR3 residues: CASSLRRGGTEAFF. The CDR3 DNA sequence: TGTGCCAGCAGTTTACGGCGGGGGGGTACTGAAGCTTTCTTT.

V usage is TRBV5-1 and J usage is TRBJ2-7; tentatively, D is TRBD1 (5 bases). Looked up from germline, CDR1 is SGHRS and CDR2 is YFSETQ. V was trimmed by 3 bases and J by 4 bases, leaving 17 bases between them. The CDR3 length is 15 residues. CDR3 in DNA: TGCGCCAGCAGCTACCGGACAATTCAGGGATACGAGCAGTACTTC. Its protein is CASSYRTIQGYEQYF.

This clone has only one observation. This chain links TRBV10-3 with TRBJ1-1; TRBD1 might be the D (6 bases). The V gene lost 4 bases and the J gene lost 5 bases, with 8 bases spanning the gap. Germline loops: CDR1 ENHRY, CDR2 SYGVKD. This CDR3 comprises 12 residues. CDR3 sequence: CAISGGGTEAFF. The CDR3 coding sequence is TGTGCCATCAGTGGAGGGGGAACTGAAGCTTTCTTT.